This T cell receptor (beta chain) came from a study of naive and memory T cell subsets. This clonotype was seen at least ten times. Trimming cost V 0 bases and J 3 bases; bases outside gene matches: 6. CDR1 is SGDLS, CDR2 YYNGEE, per germline. The CDR3 has 17 amino acids. TCR cDNA received a 3' ligated oligonucleotide that carried a UMI. Adult healthy volunteers gave 2.5 ml peripheral blood for whole-blood RNA. The SP2 primer and nested alpha and beta constant region primers amplified ligated cDNA in four rounds. Blood and skin TCR RNA was reverse transcribed with alpha and beta constant primers. TCRdb re-called the 5' RACE reads with MiXCR, one entry per CDR3 protein. The sample has tens of thousands of distinct CDR3 sequences, roughly 4.7% seen once.

V is TRBV9 and J is TRBJ2-1; the match to TRBD2 covers 10 bases. The sequence was collected from a female donor in good health. CDR3 residues: CASSVGHLAGDYNEQFF. The CDR3 nucleotides are TGTGCCAGCAGCGTAGGCCATCTAGCGGGAGACTACAATGAGCAGTTCTTC. Variable domain in full (rest from reference TRBV9 and TRBJ2-1): DSGVTQTPKHLITATGQRVTLRCSPRSGDLSVYWYQQSLDQGLQFLIQYYNGEERAKGNILERFSAQQFPDLHSELNLSSLELGDSALYFCASSVGHLAGDYNEQFFGPGTRLTVL.